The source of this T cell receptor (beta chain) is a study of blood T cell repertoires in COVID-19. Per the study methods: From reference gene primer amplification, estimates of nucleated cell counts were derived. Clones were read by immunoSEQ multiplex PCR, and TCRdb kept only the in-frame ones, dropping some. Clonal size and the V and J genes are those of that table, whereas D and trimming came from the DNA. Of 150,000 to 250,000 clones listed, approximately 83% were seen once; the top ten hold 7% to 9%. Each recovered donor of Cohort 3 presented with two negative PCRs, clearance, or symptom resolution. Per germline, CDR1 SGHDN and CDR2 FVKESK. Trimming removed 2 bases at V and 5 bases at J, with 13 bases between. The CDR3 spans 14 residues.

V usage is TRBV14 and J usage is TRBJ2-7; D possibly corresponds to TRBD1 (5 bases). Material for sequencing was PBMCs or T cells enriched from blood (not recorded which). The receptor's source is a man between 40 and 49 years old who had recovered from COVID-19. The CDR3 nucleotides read TGTGCCAGCAGCCAACTTCAGGGTATCCACGAGCAGTACTTC. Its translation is CASSQLQGIHEQYF.